This T cell receptor beta chain was identified in a study of naive and memory T cell subsets. Findings and caveats of the study: In naive cells, over 85% of TCR sequences were seen only once. Activation and differentiation may alter RNA-based TCR counts. Gini index rose across naive, CM, EM and EMRA in CD4 and CD8.

An equimolar mix of two oligonucleotides served as the beta constant-region primer for TRBC1 and TRBC2. Nested alpha and beta constant-region primers with the SP2 primer drove four PCR rounds on ligated cDNA. TCRdb redid the calling of the UMI-ligation and nested PCR reads with MiXCR, one entry per CDR3 protein. The table shows more than 100,000 distinct CDR3 sequences, with over 30% occurring only once. In regard to this clonotype: No antigen is known for it.

The sequenced material came from central memory CD4+ T cells from blood. The TCR comes from a human donor in good health.

Here the CDR3 DNA reads TGTGCCAGCAGTTATAATTTCAGGGGCGGGGTAGGAAAACTGTTTTTT. Protein: CASSYNFRGGVGKLFF. The chain combines TRBV6-5 with TRBJ1-4; the D gene is possibly TRBD1 (6 bases). The CDR3 sequence is 16 residues long. Germline values: CDR1 MNHEY, CDR2 SVGAGI. Trimming shortened V by 3 bases and J by 10 bases, and 21 bases separated the two germline ends.